These 10 T cell receptor beta chains were sequenced from one sample in a study of cytomegalovirus exposure and HLA in healthy donors (dated by TCRdb to about 2017). Receptor libraries were prepared by the immunoSEQ multiplex PCR assay. For the multiplex PCR, a mixture combining 60 forward primers for TCR Vbeta segments and 13 reverse primers for TCR Jbeta segments was used. What TCRdb holds here is the immuneACCESS table cut down to in-frame rearrangements. Part of the clones is not present; checked against another copy, under half of the missing clones reflect an unresolved V gene, and the others are unexplained. This sample has 110,000 to 150,000 clones in its table, and about 78% of those were observed once. The ten largest account for around 7% of the sample. Specimen: PBMCs. All receptors derive from a man aged 35-49 years in good health and CMV-seropositive.

The chain links TRBV19 to TRBJ1-2; D call uncertain. Germline CDR1 is LNHDA and CDR2 is SQIVND (reference sequence). The germline V and J ends were trimmed by 6 bases and 3 bases, with 17 bases remaining between them. The CDR3 is 15 amino acids. The CDR3: CASSNSAASDYGYTF. CDR3 nucleotides: TGTGCCAGTAGCAATTCAGCGGCGAGTGACTATGGCTACACCTTC.

The gene calls are TRBV7-8 and TRBJ1-1; D is uncertain. The CDR3 is 13 amino acids. V lost 5 bases to trimming and J lost 5 bases, with 12 bases between them. Germline values: CDR1 SGHVS, CDR2 FQNEAQ. The CDR3 DNA follows: TGTGCCAGCAGCCAGCAACGGGAGACTGAAGCTTTCTTT. Translation: CASSQQRETEAFF.

This chain joins TRBV9 and TRBJ2-1; the match to TRBD2 covers 9 bases. The CDR3 is 15 amino acids. J gave up 4 bases and V 4 bases, and 6 bases lay outside the gene matches. The germline V gene has CDR1 SGDLS and CDR2 YYNGEE. CDR3 residues: CASSPMTSGYNEQFF. CDR3 nucleotide sequence: TGTGCCAGCAGCCCGATGACTAGCGGATACAATGAGCAGTTCTTC.

The chain combines TRBV7-3 with TRBJ1-1; D may be TRBD1 (6 bases). This CDR3 has 16 residues. Germline lookup yields CDR1 SGHTA and CDR2 FQGTGA. Trimming cost V 2 bases and J 0 bases, with 13 bases left between them. The CDR3 loop is CASSLEGHRMNTEAFF. For the CDR3, the DNA is TGTGCCAGCAGCTTAGAGGGACACCGCATGAACACTGAAGCTTTCTTT.

This clone was seen only a few times. A junction end diverges from the germline sequence, so it may reflect a read error. The CDR3 bases are TGTGCCAGCAGACCCGGAAGAGCAGGGGTGACAGAAACGCAGTATTTT. This gives the protein CASRPGRAGVTETQYF. The J gene is TRBJ2-3, the V gene TRBV7-9, with D possibly being TRBD1 (6 bases). Per the germline V gene, CDR1 is SEHNR and CDR2 is FQNEAQ (reference sequence). The CDR3 is made up of 16 amino acids.

Here the CDR3 reads CASSSRLSYEQYF. CDR3 nucleotide sequence: TGTGCCAGCAGTTCCAGGTTATCCTACGAGCAGTACTTC. V and J are TRBV6-5 and TRBJ2-7; D remains ambiguous. Trimming removed 4 bases at V and 1 base at J, with 8 bases between. Per the germline V gene, CDR1 is MNHEY and CDR2 is SVGAGI. CDR3 length equals 13 residues.

This clone has just a few counts. This chain joins TRBV2 and TRBJ1-4, with D unresolved. Germline lookup yields CDR1 SNHLY and CDR2 FYNNEI. The CDR3 runs 15 residues. The ends were cut back, 2 bases at V and 4 bases at J, with 11 bases in the middle. DNA for the CDR3: TGTGCCAGCAGTGAACAGCGGAGCATTAATGAAAAACTGTTTTTT. Its protein product is CASSEQRSINEKLFF.

The V and J genes are TRBV13 and TRBJ2-3; 7 bases fit TRBD2. Unmatched junction bases numbered 9, after V lost 3 bases and J lost 3 bases. This CDR3 has 16 amino acids. Germline CDR1 and CDR2: PRHDT and FYEKMQ (reference sequence). CDR3 sequence reads: CASSLDGGSVTDTQYF. CDR3 bases: TGTGCCAGCAGCTTGGATGGCGGGAGTGTGACAGATACGCAGTATTTT.

V gene TRBV30 combines with J gene TRBJ1-2, with 8 positions matching TRBD1. V lost 5 bases to trimming and J lost 5 bases; unmatched junction nucleotides: 7. This CDR3 contains 13 residues. Germline CDR1 is GTSNPN and CDR2 is SVGIG (reference sequence). The CDR3 DNA follows: TGTGCCTGGGTGGACAGGGTTGTATATGGCTACACCTTC. The encoded protein is CAWVDRVVYGYTF.

There are a few counts of this clone. The chain employs TRBV4-1 and TRBJ1-5, with TRBD1 matching over 8 bases. After removal of 2 bases from V and 2 bases from J, the junction contained 2 bases not matched to a gene. Germline CDR1 and CDR2: MGHRA and YSYEKL. This CDR3 spans 15 amino acids. The CDR3 loop is CASSQLGQGNQPQHF. The DNA of the CDR3 is TGCGCCAGCAGCCAACTGGGACAGGGCAATCAGCCCCAGCATTTT.